This is a list of T cell receptor beta chains from one sample in a study of radiation and T cells in renal cell carcinoma. The data were produced by immunoSEQ multiplex PCR, yet TCRdb's version contains in-frame clones alone and is incomplete. The profile covers around 81,000 clones, with over 80% appearing a single time and 9.4% taken by the ten largest. Sequenced here: blood, sampled from a patient whose treatment included radiotherapy and nephrectomy. The source is a man aged 50-60 years with renal cell carcinoma. The CDR3 runs from the conserved cysteine through the conserved F or W. The D gene is left open where the match is weak. Clone sizes are given selectively: once, few, many, or a class where the clone is expanded.

TRBJ1-5 | NA | NA | TRBV2 | 16 | TGTGCCAGCAGTCGCGTAGGGGGAAATAGCAATCAGCCCCAGCATTTT | CASSRVGGNSNQPQHF
TRBJ2-2 | NA | NA | TRBV5-1 | 14 | TGCGCCAGCAGCTTGTTGGAGGCCCACGGGGAGCTGTTTTTT | CASSLLEAHGELFF
TRBJ2-2 | TRBD1 | NA | TRBV10-3 | 17 | TGTGCCATCAGTGAGTCCACCGGGACAGGGAACACCGGGGAGCTGTTTTTT | CAISESTGTGNTGELFF
TRBJ2-7 | NA | NA | TRBV7-9 | 16 | TGTGCCAGCAGCTTGATCCTAACGGGAGCATCCTACGAGCAGTACTTC | CASSLILTGASYEQYF
TRBJ1-2 | TRBD1 | NA | TRBV27 | 18 | TGTGCCAGCAGTTTGAACCGAGGACAGGGGGCGAGAGTTTACGGCTACACCTTC | CASSLNRGQGARVYGYTF
TRBJ2-6 | NA | NA | TRBV6-5 | 16 | TGTGCCAGCAGTTACAAATCCCCGTCTGGGGCCAACGTCCTGACTTTC | CASSYKSPSGANVLTF
TRBJ1-1 | NA | once | TRBV7-3 | 15 | TGTGCCAGCAGCCCCCCAGGACCGAGGAACACTGAAGCTTTCTTT | CASSPPGPRNTEAFF
TRBJ2-7 | NA | NA | TRBV2 | 13 | TGTGCCAGCAGTTTCCCAAGCTCCTACGAGCAGTACTTC | CASSFPSSYEQYF
TRBJ2-2 | NA | NA | TRBV7-9 | 15 | TGTGCCAGCAGCTTAGGTGGACAAGACACCGGGGAGCTGTTTTTT | CASSLGGQDTGELFF
TRBJ1-1 | TRBD1 | NA | TRBV5-1 | 15 | TGCGCCAGCAGCGTCCCGGAACAGGGGGTCACTGAAGCTTTCTTT | CASSVPEQGVTEAFF
TRBJ1-5 | NA | NA | TRBV7-9 | 13 | TGTGCCAGCAGCTTAGTGGGGGTTCAGCCCCAGCATTTT | CASSLVGVQPQHF
TRBJ2-7 | NA | NA | TRBV29-1 | 13 | TGCAGCGCGAGAGGAGGGGTGGGCTACGAGCAGTACTTC | CSARGGVGYEQYF
TRBJ2-3 | TRBD2 | NA | TRBV4-1 | 16 | TGCGCCAGCAGCTCGCGGACTAGCGGGAGCACAGATACGCAGTATTTT | CASSSRTSGSTDTQYF
TRBJ1-1 | TRBD1 | NA | TRBV30 | 14 | TGTGCCTGGAGTGTGGGGGACAGGAACACTGAAGCTTTCTTT | CAWSVGDRNTEAFF
TRBJ2-5 | NA | NA | TRBV5-1 | 13 | TGCGCCAGCACTGGCGGCGGGCAAGAGACCCAGTACTTC | CASTGGGQETQYF
TRBJ1-5 | NA | NA | TRBV6-5 | 16 | TGTGCCAGCAGTTACGGCGGGTTGAATAGCAATCAGCCCCAGCATTTT | CASSYGGLNSNQPQHF
TRBJ2-5 | NA | once | TRBV5-6 | 19 | TGTGCCAGCATCAAGGCTGGGCTACTAGCAACAAACCTGGGAGAGACCCAGTACTTC | CASIKAGLLATNLGETQYF
TRBJ1-1 | NA | NA | TRBV27 | 15 | TGTGCCAGCAGTCCTGGGCGGGGAACGAACACTGAAGCTTTCTTT | CASSPGRGTNTEAFF
TRBJ1-5 | TRBD1 | NA | TRBV5-8 | 16 | TGTGCCAGCAGCTTACGGGACAGGGGGGGCAATCAGCCCCAGCATTTT | CASSLRDRGGNQPQHF
TRBJ1-5 | NA | few | TRBV2 | 15 | TGTGCCAGCAGTCTTCGGGCGGGGGCCAATCAGCCCCAGCATTTT | CASSLRAGANQPQHF
TRBJ1-3 | NA | NA | TRBV15 | 14 | TGTGCCACCAGCAGAGTGGCGGATGGAAACACCATATATTTT | CATSRVADGNTIYF
TRBJ1-2 | NA | NA | TRBV19 | 16 | TGTGCCAGTAGTATAGATCCACCCCGGTTCGGCTCTGGCTACACCTTC | CASSIDPPRFGSGYTF